A single sample gave rise to the 15 T cell receptor beta chains below, sequenced in a study of spatial heterogeneity in lung cancer. Sample time point: sample taken at primary tumor resection. The input material, whole RNA from tumor, nontumor lung or frozen PBMC, was sequenced unsorted. TCRdb reanalysed the 5' RACE reads using MiXCR and keeps one entry per CDR3 protein. The table has about 80,000 distinct CDR3 sequences, approximately 18% seen once. The sequenced sample was PBMCs, obtained at surgery. All receptors derive from a male donor with early-stage non-small cell lung cancer.

In this sample, this clonotype turned up a few times. This rearrangement joins TRBV28 to TRBJ2-7; D is unresolved. CDR1 is MDHEN, CDR2 SYDVKM, per germline. CDR3 length equals 15 residues. Trimming took off 6 bases at V and 2 bases at J, with 17 bases between the two ends. The CDR3 protein is CASRPPDSPTYEQYF. The CDR3 nucleotides read TGTGCCAGCAGGCCACCCGATTCGCCAACCTACGAGCAGTACTTC.

This clonotype was seen a handful of times. The rearrangement joins TRBV6-1 to TRBJ2-1; D possibly matches TRBD1 or TRBD2 (5 bases each). The CDR3 has 15 amino acids. V was shortened by 6 bases and J by 15 bases, with 27 bases between the two germline ends. The germline CDR1 and CDR2 sequences are MNHNS and SASEGT. The DNA for the CDR3 is TGTGCCAGCAGCGCCGCTGGGGCGGGCGCCGCAACGGGGTTCTTC. It encodes CASSAAGAGAATGFF.

Sample share makes this clonotype medium-sized (0.01 to 0.1%). The CDR3 region has the DNA TGTGCCAGCAGTTTAAAGGATACGCAGTATTTT. It specifies CASSLKDTQYF. The V call is TRBV7-9, the J call TRBJ2-3, with D unresolved. V was pared by 6 bases and J by 6 bases, with 7 bases between. CDR3 length equals 11 residues. The germline V gene has CDR1 SEHNR and CDR2 FQNEAQ (reference sequence).

This clonotype occurred a few times. J is TRBJ1-5 and V is TRBV19; no definite D call. The CDR3 sequence is 15 residues long. The V gene's germline CDR1 is LNHDA and CDR2 SQIVND (reference sequence). V lost 3 bases and J 0 bases, leaving 9 bases between the germline ends. In DNA, the CDR3 is TGTGCCAGTAGTATGGTGGGTTATAGCAATCAGCCCCAGCATTTT. Translating gives CASSMVGYSNQPQHF.

Here the CDR3 reads CASSYGGTEKLFF. The CDR3 DNA reads as TGTGCCAGCAGTTACGGAGGGACCGAAAAACTGTTTTTT. V is TRBV6-2 or TRBV6-3 and J is TRBJ1-4, with D possibly TRBD1 on 5 matching bases. Trimming took off 2 bases at V and 8 bases at J, with 9 bases between the two ends. Germline-derived CDR1 and CDR2 are MNHEY and SVGEGT. The CDR3 runs to 13 residues.

The genes are TRBV3-1 and TRBJ2-1; 7 nucleotides match TRBD1. The CDR3 consists of 15 residues. CDR1 and CDR2 (germline): LGHDT, YNNKEL (reference sequence). With V trimmed by 0 bases and J by 5 bases, 4 bases remained unmatched. The CDR3: CASSQDTGQHNEQFF. CDR3 DNA sequence: TGTGCCAGCAGCCAAGATACGGGACAGCACAATGAGCAGTTCTTC.

The chain is built from TRBV27 and TRBJ1-6; the match to TRBD1 covers 9 bases. The CDR3 spans 19 residues. Trimming cost V 5 bases and J 11 bases; bases outside gene matches: 22. Looked up from germline, CDR1 is MNHEY and CDR2 is SMNVEV (reference sequence). This chain's CDR3 is CASSNWLSEQDRGHPPLHF. The CDR3 DNA reads as TGTGCCAGCAGTAATTGGTTAAGCGAACAGGACAGGGGCCATCCACCCCTCCACTTT.

This clonotype showed up just a few times. This chain connects TRBV4-3 to TRBJ2-7; TRBD2 might be the D (6 bases). V lost 2 bases and J 5 bases, leaving 16 bases between the germline ends. This CDR3 comprises 15 residues. Germline V gene lookup returns CDR1 LGHNA and CDR2 YSLEER. CDR3 region: CASSQSWGVRDEQYF. The CDR3 nucleotides are TGCGCCAGCAGCCAATCCTGGGGGGTCAGAGACGAGCAGTACTTC.

The sample holds many counts of this clonotype. The chain uses TRBV7-2 and TRBJ2-5; D may be TRBD1 or TRBD2 (5 bases each). With 0 bases removed from V and 0 bases from J, the gap between germline ends came to 20 bases. From germline, CDR1 is SGHTA and CDR2 FQGNSA. This CDR3 spans 19 amino acids. This CDR3 reads CASSLARLLGERYQETQYF. In DNA form, the CDR3 reads TGTGCCAGCAGCTTAGCGAGGCTGCTGGGGGAACGGTACCAAGAGACCCAGTACTTC.

The genes are TRBV4-1 and TRBJ1-3; a weak D match, TRBD1 (5 bases). Trimming took off 0 bases at V and 2 bases at J, with 8 bases between the two ends. This CDR3 has 15 residues. Germline values: CDR1 MGHRA, CDR2 YSYEKL. DNA for the CDR3: TGCGCCAGCAGCCAAGATGGGGCGACTGGAAACACCATATATTTT. Translated: CASSQDGATGNTIYF.

The chain has TRBV4-1 and TRBJ1-5, with D possibly TRBD1 on 6 matching bases. Germline CDR1 reads MGHRA; CDR2 reads YSYEKL. Between the trimmed V and J ends, which lost 3 bases and 7 bases, there was a span of 13 bases. The CDR3 consists of 14 residues. CDR3: CASSQGAQVQPQHF. CDR3 nucleotides: TGCGCCAGCAGCCAGGGGGCGCAGGTGCAGCCCCAGCATTTT.

This clonotype was picked up a small number of times. The chain uses TRBV7-9 and TRBJ2-3; 11 bases map to TRBD2. The trim removed 0 bases at V and 5 bases at J, leaving 7 bases unmatched. The V gene's germline CDR1 is SEHNR and CDR2 FQNEAQ (reference sequence). The CDR3 sequence is 17 residues long. This CDR3 is CASSLAVRLAGGDTQYF. The CDR3 bases are TGTGCCAGCAGCTTAGCGGTTAGGCTAGCGGGAGGAGATACGCAGTATTTT.

This clonotype was counted at least ten times. The chain is built from TRBV29-1 and TRBJ2-1, with 11 nucleotides matching TRBD1. Germline CDR1 is SQVTM and CDR2 is ANQGSEA. The length of the CDR3 is 14 residues. The V and J ends lost 8 bases and 3 bases, in that order; junction bases with no gene match: 6. DNA for the CDR3: TGCAGCACGAGGGACAGGGGGGGCTACAATGAGCAGTTCTTC. Translating gives CSTRDRGGYNEQFF.

This clonotype was detected only a few times. The gene calls are TRBV20-1 and TRBJ2-3, with 8 bases lining up with TRBD1. The CDR3 is 18 residues long. CDR1 and CDR2 from the germline V gene are DFQATT and SNEGSKA (reference sequence). The junction had 13 bases not matched to a gene; V was cut back by 2 bases and J by 0 bases. The CDR3 DNA reads as TGCAGTGCTAGATCCAGCTTTGGGACAGGAGTTAGCACAGATACGCAGTATTTT. The encoded protein is CSARSSFGTGVSTDTQYF.

This chain uses TRBV7-2 with TRBJ1-2; perhaps TRBD1 as D (5 bases). The V gene lost 5 bases and the J gene lost 4 bases, with 17 bases spanning the gap. The CDR3 consists of 15 residues. CDR1 SGHTA and CDR2 FQGNSA come from the germline V gene. The CDR3 DNA follows: TGTGCCAGCAGCCCCGCTGGGGCAGGGTCCTATGGCTACACCTTC. Translating gives CASSPAGAGSYGYTF.